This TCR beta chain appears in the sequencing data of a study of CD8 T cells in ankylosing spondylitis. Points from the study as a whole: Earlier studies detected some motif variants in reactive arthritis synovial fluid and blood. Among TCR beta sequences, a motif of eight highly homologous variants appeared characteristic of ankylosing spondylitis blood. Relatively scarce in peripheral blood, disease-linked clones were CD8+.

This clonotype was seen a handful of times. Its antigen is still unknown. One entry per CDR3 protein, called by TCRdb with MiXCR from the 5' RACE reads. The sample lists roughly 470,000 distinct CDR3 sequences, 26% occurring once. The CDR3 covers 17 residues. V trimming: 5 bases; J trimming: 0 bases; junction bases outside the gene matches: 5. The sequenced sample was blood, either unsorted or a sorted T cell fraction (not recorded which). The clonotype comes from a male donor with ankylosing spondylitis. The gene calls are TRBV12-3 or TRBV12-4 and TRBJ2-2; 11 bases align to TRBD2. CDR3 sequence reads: CASSKTSGATNTGELFF. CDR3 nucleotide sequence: TGTGCCAGCAGTAAGACTAGCGGGGCAACGAACACCGGGGAGCTGTTTTTT.